The 20 T cell receptor beta chains given below trace back to one sample, sequenced in a study of metastatic and nonmetastatic thyroid tumors. TCRdb reanalyzed the PCR reads via MiXCR. Of over 20,000 clones listed, around a sixth are singletons. Among the patients, none had received any treatment before thyroid surgery. The specimen was blood. The receptor source for this set is a female donor with papillary thyroid cancer or a benign thyroid nodule (not recorded which). Some clones in this sample may be carry-over from other donors' samples.

Note on this clone: The junction departs from the called germline gene at one end, perhaps through a read error. The chain recombines TRBV12-3 or TRBV12-4 with TRBJ2-5; D might be TRBD2 (6 bases). This CDR3 is 15 amino acids long. Here the CDR3 DNA reads TGTGCCAGTAGTTTGGGAGTACTAGCAGGGGAGACCCAGTACTTC. The encoded protein is CASSLGVLAGETQYF.

This clone was counted ten times or more. The chain is built from TRBV4-1 and TRBJ2-7; D might be TRBD1 (6 bases). CDR1 and CDR2 (germline): MGHRA, YSYEKL. This CDR3 is 14 amino acids long. V gave up 5 bases and J gave up 5 bases, with 16 bases separating them. The CDR3 region has the DNA TGCGCCAGCAGCAAAAGGACAGCCCCCGACGAGCAGTACTTC. It translates to CASSKRTAPDEQYF.

In this sample, this clone turned up many times. The germline gene is not matched at one end of the junction; a read error may be the cause. The chain has TRBV6-2 or TRBV6-3 and TRBJ2-3, with 14 bases aligning to TRBD2. The CDR3 is made up of 17 amino acids. CDR1 is MNHEY and CDR2 is SVGEGT in the germline V gene. The CDR3 nucleotides are TGTGCCAGCAGCATACGGACTAGCGGGGGGAGCAAAGATACGCAGTATTTT. Translation: CASSIRTSGGSKDTQYF.

This clone was observed a few times. The chain employs TRBV28 and TRBJ2-1; D may be TRBD2 (5 bases). CDR1 is MDHEN, CDR2 SYDVKM, per germline. The CDR3 length is 13 residues. The V end lost 5 bases, the J end lost 12 bases, and 17 bases lay between the germline ends. CDR3 sequence: CASSTLGKGAQFF. CDR3 nucleotides: TGTGCCAGCAGTACACTCGGGAAAGGTGCGCAGTTCTTC.

Many counts were recorded for this clone. The rearrangement links TRBV20-1 to TRBJ2-3; the match to TRBD2 covers 8 bases. This CDR3 spans 15 amino acids. Trimming at V came to 2 bases and at J to 4 bases, leaving 8 bases not matched to a gene. Germline values: CDR1 DFQATT, CDR2 SNEGSKA (reference sequence). The CDR3 loop is CSARFAGGSADTQYF. The CDR3 DNA is TGCAGTGCTAGATTTGCGGGAGGTTCGGCAGATACGCAGTATTTT.

This clone was detected a few times. This chain uses TRBV6-1 with TRBJ2-1; tentative D call: TRBD1 (6 bases). The CDR3 consists of 17 residues. With 6 bases removed from V and 8 bases from J, the gap between germline ends came to 26 bases. Germline loops: CDR1 MNHNS, CDR2 SASEGT. The CDR3: CASRAIRVGRGLDEQFF. CDR3 coding DNA: TGTGCCAGCAGGGCGATCAGGGTCGGCAGGGGTTTGGATGAGCAGTTCTTC.

This clone was seen many times. The chain employs TRBV6-2 or TRBV6-3 and TRBJ2-3; D is uncertain. The germline V and J ends were trimmed by 2 bases and 5 bases, with 14 bases remaining between them. The CDR3 length is 15 residues. Germline CDR1 is MNHEY and CDR2 is SVGEGT. This CDR3 is CASSYAQPPQDTQYF. The CDR3, as DNA: TGTGCCAGCAGTTACGCGCAACCACCACAAGATACGCAGTATTTT.

This clone was detected many times. The chain is built from TRBV19 and TRBJ2-5; 7 bases match TRBD2. Germline lookup yields CDR1 LNHDA and CDR2 SQIVND (reference sequence). The CDR3 consists of 14 residues. Trimming took 5 bases from V and 3 from J; bases not matched to a gene: 6. This CDR3 is CASSDRDYKETQYF. The CDR3 region has the DNA TGTGCCAGTAGTGACCGGGACTATAAAGAGACCCAGTACTTC.

This rearrangement joins TRBV5-4 to TRBJ2-3; TRBD2 might be the D (6 bases). This CDR3 has 16 residues. V shed 0 bases and J shed 4 bases, with 15 bases lying between them. Germline V gene lookup returns CDR1 SGHNT and CDR2 YYREEE (reference sequence). The CDR3 sequence: CASSLGSGLQADTQYF. CDR3 coding DNA: TGTGCCAGCAGCTTGGGGTCGGGACTTCAGGCAGATACGCAGTATTTT.

At least ten counts were recorded for this clone. The genes are TRBV24-1 and TRBJ2-3, with D unclear. With 3 bases removed from V and 5 bases from J, the gap between germline ends came to 5 bases. The CDR3 is made up of 12 amino acids. Germline values: CDR1 KGHDR, CDR2 SFDVKD. CDR3 nucleotide sequence: TGTGCCACCAGTGATACGGAAGATACGCAGTATTTT. It is translated as CATSDTEDTQYF.

The table lists this clone with many counts. The chain recombines TRBV7-6 with TRBJ1-1; tentatively, D is TRBD1 (6 bases). CDR3 length: 14 amino acids. V was pared by 5 bases and J by 8 bases, with 18 bases between. Germline lookup yields CDR1 SGHVS and CDR2 FNYEAQ. CDR3 amino acids: CASSKQGLGSEAFF. In DNA, the CDR3 is TGTGCCAGCAGCAAACAGGGACTCGGTTCGGAAGCTTTCTTT.

The table lists this clone with a few counts. V usage is TRBV4-1 and J usage is TRBJ1-4, with a tentative D call TRBD1 (5 bases). This CDR3 has 18 amino acids. Trimming removed 4 bases from V and 0 bases from J, with 18 bases in between. Germline V CDR1 and CDR2: MGHRA, YSYEKL. Here the CDR3 reads CASSPPAGRFATNEKLFF. DNA for the CDR3: TGCGCCAGCAGCCCCCCTGCAGGGCGATTTGCAACTAATGAAAAACTGTTTTTT.

This clone is classed as medium-sized. The chain has TRBV12-3 or TRBV12-4 and TRBJ2-7, with D perhaps TRBD2 (6 bases). This CDR3 comprises 14 residues. V was shortened by 6 bases and J by 3 bases, with 15 bases between the two germline ends. Here the CDR3 DNA reads TGTGCCAGCAGCCAGCGGCGGGGTAGCTACGAGCAGTACTTC. It codes for CASSQRRGSYEQYF.

V gene TRBV6-1 combines with J gene TRBJ2-7, with TRBD1 matching 12 bases. The ends lost 5 bases at V and 6 bases at J; junction bases unmatched: 5. Looked up from germline, CDR1 is MNHNS and CDR2 is SASEGT. The CDR3 has 14 amino acids. As DNA, the CDR3 is TGTGCCAGCAGTCGGGGACAGGGGGCTCCCGAGCAGTACTTC. It translates to CASSRGQGAPEQYF.

This clone showed up many times. The CDR3: CACNAGGPASYEQYF. In nucleotides, the CDR3 is TGCGCCTGCAACGCCGGGGGGCCCGCGTCCTACGAGCAGTACTTC. The rearrangement joins TRBV5-1 to TRBJ2-7; D possibly corresponds to TRBD2 (7 bases). The CDR3 spans 15 residues. Germline V gene lookup returns CDR1 SGHRS and CDR2 YFSETQ. Trimming shortened V by 10 bases and J by 1 base, and 21 bases separated the two germline ends.

This clone has at least ten counts. J is TRBJ1-1 and V is TRBV7-6, with 8 nucleotides matching TRBD1. Germline CDR1 SGHVS, CDR2 FNYEAQ. Unmatched junction bases numbered 10, after V lost 5 bases and J lost 5 bases. This CDR3 region has 15 residues. The CDR3 sequence: CASSAIGQGGTEAFF. For the CDR3, the DNA is TGTGCCAGCAGCGCAATTGGACAGGGTGGGACTGAAGCTTTCTTT.

This clone was seen many times. This chain links TRBV7-2 with TRBJ2-7; 7 bases align to TRBD1. The junction had 6 bases not matched to a gene; V was cut back by 7 bases and J by 0 bases. The CDR3 has 14 residues. Germline-derived CDR1 and CDR2 are SGHTA and FQGNSA. This chain's CDR3 is CASKPTGSSYEQYF. Written as DNA, the CDR3 is TGTGCCAGCAAACCGACAGGGTCCTCCTACGAGCAGTACTTC.

This clone was seen a handful of times. The identical CDR3 is also encoded by other nucleotide sequences in the sample. The J gene is TRBJ1-2, the V gene TRBV12-3 or TRBV12-4; 8 bases map to TRBD1. Germline trimming cut 3 bases from V and 8 bases from J; bases unmatched to any gene: 5. The length of the CDR3 is 13 residues. The CDR3 region is CASSFGQGRGYTF. CDR3 in DNA: TGTGCCAGCAGTTTCGGACAGGGTCGGGGCTACACCTTC.

The sample holds a few counts of this clone. One end of the junction fails to match germline, which may point to a read error. The same CDR3 can be traced to other DNA sequences in this sample. The V and J genes are TRBV6-6 and TRBJ2-3; D is perhaps TRBD1 or TRBD2 (5 bases each). The length of the CDR3 is 14 residues. Per the germline V gene, CDR1 is MNHNY and CDR2 is SVGAGI (reference sequence). The CDR3, as DNA: TGTGCCAGCAGCTACTCGGGGCCCACAGATACGCAGTATTTT. Its protein is CASSYSGPTDTQYF.

Concerning this clone itself: A single base separates this from a much larger clone, so it may be a read error. The V gene is TRBV15, the J gene TRBJ2-3; TRBD1 matches 7 bases. This CDR3 is 15 amino acids long. Germline V gene data show CDR1 as LNHNV and CDR2 as YYDKDF (reference sequence). J was trimmed by 7 bases and V by 0 bases; bases with no gene match: 7. As DNA, the CDR3 is TGTGCCACCAGCAGAGAAAGGACAGGCAGCTATACGCAGTATTTT. This codes for CATSRERTGSYTQYF.